This is a list of T cell receptor beta chains from one sample in a study of blood T cells in healthy people across ages. MiXCR was run by TCRdb on the 5' RACE reads, yielding one entry per CDR3 protein. The sample comprises roughly 1,700,000 distinct CDR3 sequences, roughly 30% of which are singletons, and approximately 7.7% rests with the top ten. Sequenced sample: blood. The receptors stem from a woman aged 25 to 39 in good health. Each CDR3 is given with its conserved first and last residue. D genes are given only for firm matches. Clone size is stated in some rows and not others, as once, few, many or a class when expanded.

many	TRBV6-6	TRBJ2-7	TRBD2	TGTGCCAGCAGTTACCGGGGACTAGCGGAGCAGTACTTC	CASSYRGLAEQYF
.	TRBV29-1	TRBJ1-1	.	TGCAGCGTTGAAGTTGGGTTTAATACTGAAGCTTTCTTT	CSVEVGFNTEAFF
many	TRBV28	TRBJ2-6	.	TGTGCCAGCAGTTCCCCGCCTAAGGGTGGGGCCAACGTCCTGACTTTC	CASSSPPKGGANVLTF
.	TRBV7-2	TRBJ2-1	TRBD2	TGTGCCAGCAGCTTAAGGCCTAGCGGGAGTGTTGGGACGGGCAATGAGCAGTTCTTC	CASSLRPSGSVGTGNEQFF
few	TRBV9	TRBJ1-2	.	TGTGCCAGCAGCGTAGACGGCGGGAGTGGTGGCTACACCTTC	CASSVDGGSGGYTF
.	TRBV29-1	TRBJ2-2	TRBD1	TGCAGCGCCGGGGACAGACAAAACACCGGGGAGCTGTTTTTT	CSAGDRQNTGELFF
.	TRBV5-4	TRBJ2-7	.	TGTGCCAGCAGCCACCCTGGAAAGAATGAGCAGTACTTC	CASSHPGKNEQYF
.	TRBV21-1	TRBJ2-1	.	TGTGCCAGCAGCAAAGGCATTCGGTACAATGAGCAGTTCTTC	CASSKGIRYNEQFF
.	TRBV19	TRBJ2-1	TRBD2	TGTGCCAGTAGTATAGACGTACTAGCGGGAGACGATGAGCAGTTCTTC	CASSIDVLAGDDEQFF
once	TRBV9	TRBJ2-3	.	TGTGCCAGCAGCGGGGTCTCAGATACGCAGTATTTT	CASSGVSDTQYF
few	TRBV28	TRBJ2-3	TRBD2	TGTGCCGGCGGGGGGGCAAGCACAGATACGCAGTATTTT	CAGGGASTDTQYF
.	TRBV7-3	TRBJ2-1	.	TGTGCCAGCAGATTAAACAACAAGCAGGTCTTC	CASRLNNKQVF
few	TRBV7-3	TRBJ2-4	TRBD2	TGTGCCAGCAGCCAAGGCTCACGGGGGGAGCAGTACTTC	CASSQGSRGEQYF
.	TRBV28	TRBJ1-2	.	TGTGCCAGCAGTCCCGGGGGCGCGGGAGACTATGGCTACACCTTC	CASSPGGAGDYGYTF
.	TRBV20-1	TRBJ1-5	TRBD1	TGCAGTGCTAATAGGGCCTCTGGGACAGGGGGTCGAAGCAATCAGCCCCAGCATTTT	CSANRASGTGGRSNQPQHF
.	TRBV11-2	TRBJ2-1	.	TGTGCCAGCAGCGATAGGACCCACGCAGAGGAGGAGCAGTTCTTC	CASSDRTHAEEEQFF
few	TRBV7-6	TRBJ1-4	TRBD1	TGTGCCAGCAGCACTCGGACAGGGGGAAATGAAAAACTGTTTTTT	CASSTRTGGNEKLFF
.	TRBV12-3/TRBV12-4	TRBJ2-3	TRBD2	TGTGCCAGCAGTTTAGATACTAGCGGGAGAACAGATACGCAGTATTTT	CASSLDTSGRTDTQYF
few	TRBV27	TRBJ1-2	TRBD1	TGTGCCAGCAGTCGGGGCAGGGGACAGCGCGATGGCTACACCTTC	CASSRGRGQRDGYTF
.	TRBV6-5	TRBJ2-1	.	TGTGCCAGCATGGGGCTAGCGAGACTAGGGGATGAGCAATTCTTC	CASMGLARLGDEQFF
few	TRBV12-3/TRBV12-4	TRBJ2-5	TRBD1	TGTGCCAGCAGTTTAGTGGTGGGGACAGGGACAGCAGAGACCCAGTACTTC	CASSLVVGTGTAETQYF
.	TRBV12-3/TRBV12-4	TRBJ2-2	.	TGTGCCAGCAGGGCCGGAACTCACACCGGGGAGCTGTTTTTT	CASRAGTHTGELFF
.	TRBV7-2	TRBJ2-7	TRBD1	TGTGCCGGCAGCCGGACAGGGATGTCCTCCTACGAGCAGTACTTC	CAGSRTGMSSYEQYF
.	TRBV5-1	TRBJ2-1	.	TGCGCCAGCAGCTTGGGGGGTCTCCGCACCTACAATGAGCAGTTCTTC	CASSLGGLRTYNEQFF
many	TRBV5-1	TRBJ2-3	.	TGCGCCAGCAGCTTGGAGCTAGCGGATACGCAGTATTTT	CASSLELADTQYF
.	TRBV9	TRBJ1-2	.	TGTGCCAGCAGCCAAGGGGGGAACGGGAACTATGGCTACACCTTC	CASSQGGNGNYGYTF
few	TRBV20-1	TRBJ1-5	TRBD1	TGCAGTGCTATTGGGGACAGGGAACAGCCCCAGCATTTT	CSAIGDREQPQHF
.	TRBV20-1	TRBJ2-7	TRBD2	TGCAGTGCTATCCGCCAGCGGGGGGCCTACGAGCAGTACTTC	CSAIRQRGAYEQYF
.	TRBV14	TRBJ2-1	TRBD1	TGTGCCAGCAGCCCGGACAGGGGGCTCCGTGAGCAGTTCTTC	CASSPDRGLREQFF
few	TRBV6-6	TRBJ1-2	TRBD1	TGTGCCAGCAGCCTAGGGACAGGGGGCAGCTACACCTTC	CASSLGTGGSYTF
.	TRBV20-1	TRBJ2-3	.	TGCAGTGCTAGAGATTCTAGAAAGGCCACAGGTACGCAGTATTTT	CSARDSRKATGTQYF
few	TRBV29-1	TRBJ2-3	TRBD1	TGCAGCGTGCGGACAGGGGTGGCAGATATGCAGTATTTT	CSVRTGVADMQYF
.	TRBV5-1	TRBJ2-2	.	TGCGCCAGCAGCTTGTTTTCAGGGGCCACCGGGGAGCTGTTTTTT	CASSLFSGATGELFF
many	TRBV11-3	TRBJ2-1	.	TGTGCCAGCAGCTTAGATGCGGGGGCGAACAATGAGCAGTTCTTC	CASSLDAGANNEQFF
few	TRBV20-1	TRBJ2-3	.	TGCAGTGCTAGGGGATCGGTGGGGGGAAGGACAGATACGCAGTATTTT	CSARGSVGGRTDTQYF